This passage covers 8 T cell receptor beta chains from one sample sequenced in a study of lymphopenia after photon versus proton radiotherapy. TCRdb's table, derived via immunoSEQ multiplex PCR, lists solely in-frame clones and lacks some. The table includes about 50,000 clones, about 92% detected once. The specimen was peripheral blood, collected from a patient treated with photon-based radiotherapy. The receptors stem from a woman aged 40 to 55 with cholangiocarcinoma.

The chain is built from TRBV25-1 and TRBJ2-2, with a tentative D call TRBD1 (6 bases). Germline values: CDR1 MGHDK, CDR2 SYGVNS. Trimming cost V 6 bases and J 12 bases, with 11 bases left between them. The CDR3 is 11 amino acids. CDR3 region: CASSPGDKLFF. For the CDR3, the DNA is TGTGCCAGCAGCCCAGGGGATAAGCTGTTTTTT.

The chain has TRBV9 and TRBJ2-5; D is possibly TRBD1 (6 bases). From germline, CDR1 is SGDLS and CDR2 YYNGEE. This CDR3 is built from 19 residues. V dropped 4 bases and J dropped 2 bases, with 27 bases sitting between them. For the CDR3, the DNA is TGTGCCAGCAGCCCCCGGACCACTACGGTTGGGGGCCTTCAAGAGACCCAGTACTTC. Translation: CASSPRTTTVGGLQETQYF.

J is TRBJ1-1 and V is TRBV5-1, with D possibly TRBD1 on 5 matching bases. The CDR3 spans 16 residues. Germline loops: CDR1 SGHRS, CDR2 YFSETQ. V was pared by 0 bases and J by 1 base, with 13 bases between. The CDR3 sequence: CASSLASQGRNTEAFF. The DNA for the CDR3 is TGCGCCAGCAGCTTGGCCTCGCAGGGCAGGAACACTGAAGCTTTCTTT.

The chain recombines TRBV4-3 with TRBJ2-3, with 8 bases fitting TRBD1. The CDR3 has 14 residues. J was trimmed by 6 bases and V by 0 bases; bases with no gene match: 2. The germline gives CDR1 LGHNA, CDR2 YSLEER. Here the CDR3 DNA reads TGCGCCAGCAGCCAAGATTACAGGGGGGATACGCAGTATTTT. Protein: CASSQDYRGDTQYF.

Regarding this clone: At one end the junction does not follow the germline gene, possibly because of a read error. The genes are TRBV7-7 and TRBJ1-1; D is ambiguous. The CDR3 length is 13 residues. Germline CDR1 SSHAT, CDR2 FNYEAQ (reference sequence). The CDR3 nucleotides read TGTGCTAGCAGCCCCTATGAGGCCGGTGAAGCTTTCTTT. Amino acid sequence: CASSPYEAGEAFF.

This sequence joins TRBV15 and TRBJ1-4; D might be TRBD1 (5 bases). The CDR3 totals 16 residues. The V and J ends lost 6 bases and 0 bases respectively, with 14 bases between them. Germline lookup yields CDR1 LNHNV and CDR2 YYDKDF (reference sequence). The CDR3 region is CATRAGVRTTNEKLFF. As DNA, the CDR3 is TGTGCCACCAGGGCGGGGGTTAGGACAACTAATGAAAAACTGTTTTTT.

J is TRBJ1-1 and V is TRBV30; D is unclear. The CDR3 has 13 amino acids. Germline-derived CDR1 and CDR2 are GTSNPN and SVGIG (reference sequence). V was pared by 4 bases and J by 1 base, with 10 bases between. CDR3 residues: CAWTELGNTEAFF. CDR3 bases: TGTGCCTGGACGGAGCTGGGGAACACTGAAGCTTTCTTT.

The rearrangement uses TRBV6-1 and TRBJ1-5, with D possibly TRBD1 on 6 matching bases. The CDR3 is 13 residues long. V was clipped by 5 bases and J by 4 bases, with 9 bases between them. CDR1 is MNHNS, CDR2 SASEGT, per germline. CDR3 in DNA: TGTGCCAGCAGTTTCAGGGGAAATCAGCCCCAGCATTTT. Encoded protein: CASSFRGNQPQHF.